The clone carrying this T cell receptor (beta chain) appeared once. Deletions cut 5 bases from V and 0 bases from J, with 17 bases between. The germline CDR1 and CDR2 sequences are LNHDA and SQIVND (reference sequence). The CDR3 is 18 amino acids. These data come from a study of control samples from healthy donors and cancer patients. Clones were sequenced by immunoSEQ multiplex PCR, and TCRdb holds only the in-frame ones, with some missing. The sample has approximately 100,000 clones; 80% to 95% are singletons. The source is a human donor in good health. The donor label of this sample is uncertain. Sequencing was carried out using blood. The chain joins TRBV19 to TRBJ2-6; a weak D match, TRBD2 (7 bases). DNA of the CDR3: TGTGCCAGTAGTCCCGACCGGGGGGCTTACTCTGGGGCCAACGTCCTGACTTTC. It encodes CASSPDRGAYSGANVLTF.